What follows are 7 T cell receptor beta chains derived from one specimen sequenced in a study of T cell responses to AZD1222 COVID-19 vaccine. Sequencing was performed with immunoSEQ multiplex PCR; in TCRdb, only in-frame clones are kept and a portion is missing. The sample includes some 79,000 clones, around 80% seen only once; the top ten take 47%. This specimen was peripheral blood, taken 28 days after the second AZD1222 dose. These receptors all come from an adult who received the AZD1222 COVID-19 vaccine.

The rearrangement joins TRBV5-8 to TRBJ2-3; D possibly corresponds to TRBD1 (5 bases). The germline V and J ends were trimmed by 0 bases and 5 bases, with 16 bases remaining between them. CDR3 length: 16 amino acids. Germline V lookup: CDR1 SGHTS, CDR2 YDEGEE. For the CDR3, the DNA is TGTGCCAGCAGCTTGGGGACACTCTCGAAAGGAGATACGCAGTATTTT. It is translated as CASSLGTLSKGDTQYF. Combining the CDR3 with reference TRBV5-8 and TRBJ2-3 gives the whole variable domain EAGVTQSPTHLIKTRGQQATLRCSPISGHTSVYWYQQALGLGLQFLLWYDEGEERNRGNFPPRFSGRQFPNYSSELNVNALELEDSALYLCASSLGTLSKGDTQYFGPGTRLTVL.

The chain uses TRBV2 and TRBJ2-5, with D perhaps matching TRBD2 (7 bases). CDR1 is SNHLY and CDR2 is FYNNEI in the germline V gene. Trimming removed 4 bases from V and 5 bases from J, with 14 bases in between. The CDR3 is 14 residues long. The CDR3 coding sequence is TGTGCCAGCAGTGGGTGGGGGGGCATTGAGACCCAGTACTTC. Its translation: CASSGWGGIETQYF. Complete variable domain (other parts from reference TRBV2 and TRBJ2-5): EPEVTQTPSHQVTQMGQEVILRCVPISNHLYFYWYRQILGQKVEFLVSFYNNEISEKSEIFDDQFSVERPDGSNFTLKIRSTKLEDSAMYFCASSGWGGIETQYFGPGTRLLVL.

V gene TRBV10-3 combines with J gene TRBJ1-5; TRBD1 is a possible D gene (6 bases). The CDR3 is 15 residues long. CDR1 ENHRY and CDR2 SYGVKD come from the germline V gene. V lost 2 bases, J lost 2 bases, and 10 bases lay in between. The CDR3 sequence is CAISEGGTGNQPQHF. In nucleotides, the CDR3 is TGTGCCATCAGTGAGGGGGGCACGGGCAATCAGCCCCAGCATTTT.

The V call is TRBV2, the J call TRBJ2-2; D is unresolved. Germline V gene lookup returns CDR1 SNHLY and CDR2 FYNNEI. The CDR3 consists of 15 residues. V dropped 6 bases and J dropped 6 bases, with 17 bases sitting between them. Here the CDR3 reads CASSDRTGRAGELFF. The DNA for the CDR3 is TGTGCCAGCAGCGACCGAACCGGGCGCGCCGGGGAGCTGTTTTTT.

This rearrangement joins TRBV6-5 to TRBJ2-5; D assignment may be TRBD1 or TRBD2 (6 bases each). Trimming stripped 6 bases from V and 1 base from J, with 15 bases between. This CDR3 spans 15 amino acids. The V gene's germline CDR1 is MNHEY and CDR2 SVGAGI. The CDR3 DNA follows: TGTGCCAGCAGCAGCCGGGGGCCGATCCAAGAGACCCAGTACTTC. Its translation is CASSSRGPIQETQYF.

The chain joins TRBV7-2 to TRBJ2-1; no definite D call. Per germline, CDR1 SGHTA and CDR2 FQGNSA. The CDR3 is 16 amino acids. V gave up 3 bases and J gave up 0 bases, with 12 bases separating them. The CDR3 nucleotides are TGTGCCAGCAGCTTCCAAGGACGGAGCTCCTACAATGAGCAGTTCTTC. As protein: CASSFQGRSSYNEQFF.

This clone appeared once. The CDR3 DNA reads as TGTGCCAGCAGCCAAGATTTCACAGGGGGCGCGAAAGCTTTCTTT. Residues: CASSQDFTGGAKAFF. The chain recombines TRBV3-1 (or the pseudogene TRBV3-2) with TRBJ1-1; 9 nucleotides align to TRBD1. CDR1 and CDR2 (germline): LGHDT, YNNKEL (reference sequence). The CDR3 consists of 15 residues. V shed 0 bases and J 9 bases; nucleotides not matched to a gene: 8.